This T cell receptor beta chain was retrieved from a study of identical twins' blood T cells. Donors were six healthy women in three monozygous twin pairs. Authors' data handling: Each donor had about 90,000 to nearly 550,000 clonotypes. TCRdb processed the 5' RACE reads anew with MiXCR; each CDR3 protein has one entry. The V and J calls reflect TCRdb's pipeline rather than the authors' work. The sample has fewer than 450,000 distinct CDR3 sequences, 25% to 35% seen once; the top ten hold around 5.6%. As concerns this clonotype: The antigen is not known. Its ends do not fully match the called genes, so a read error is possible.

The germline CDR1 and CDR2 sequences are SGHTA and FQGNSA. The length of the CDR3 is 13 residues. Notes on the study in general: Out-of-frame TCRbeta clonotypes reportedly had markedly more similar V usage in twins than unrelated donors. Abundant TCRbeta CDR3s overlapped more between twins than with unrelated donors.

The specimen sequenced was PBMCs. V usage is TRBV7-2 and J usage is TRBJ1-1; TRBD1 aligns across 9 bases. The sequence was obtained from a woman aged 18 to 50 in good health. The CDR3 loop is CVSSVQGAVLAFF. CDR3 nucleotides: TGTGTCAGCAGTGTACAGGGGGCGGTTTTGGCTTTCTTT. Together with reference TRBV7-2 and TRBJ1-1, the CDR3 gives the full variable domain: GAGVSQSPSNKVTEKGKDVELRCDPISGHTALYWYRQSLGQGLEFLIYFQGNSAPDKSGLPSDRFSAERTGGSVSTLTIQRTQQEDSAVYLCVSSVQGAVLAFFGQGTRLTVV.